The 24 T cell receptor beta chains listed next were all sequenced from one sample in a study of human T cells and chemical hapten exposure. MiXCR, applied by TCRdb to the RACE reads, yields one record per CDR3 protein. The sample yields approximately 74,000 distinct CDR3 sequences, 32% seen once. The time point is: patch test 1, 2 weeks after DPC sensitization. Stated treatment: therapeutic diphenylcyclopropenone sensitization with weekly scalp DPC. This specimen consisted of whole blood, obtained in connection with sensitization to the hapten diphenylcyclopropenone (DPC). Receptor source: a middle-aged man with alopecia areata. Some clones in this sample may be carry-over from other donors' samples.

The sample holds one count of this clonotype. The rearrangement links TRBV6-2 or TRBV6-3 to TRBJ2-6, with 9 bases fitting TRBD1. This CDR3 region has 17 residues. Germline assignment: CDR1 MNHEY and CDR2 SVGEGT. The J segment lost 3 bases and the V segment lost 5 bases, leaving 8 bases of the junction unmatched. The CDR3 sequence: CASSRPGTGYGANVLTF. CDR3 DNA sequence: TGTGCCAGCAGTAGGCCCGGGACAGGGTATGGGGCCAACGTCCTGACTTTC.

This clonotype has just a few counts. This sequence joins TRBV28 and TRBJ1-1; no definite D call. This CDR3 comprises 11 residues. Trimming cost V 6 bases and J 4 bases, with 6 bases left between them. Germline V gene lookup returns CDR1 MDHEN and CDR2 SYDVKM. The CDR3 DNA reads TGTGCCAGCAGCCTAAGCACTGAAGCTTTCTTT. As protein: CASSLSTEAFF.

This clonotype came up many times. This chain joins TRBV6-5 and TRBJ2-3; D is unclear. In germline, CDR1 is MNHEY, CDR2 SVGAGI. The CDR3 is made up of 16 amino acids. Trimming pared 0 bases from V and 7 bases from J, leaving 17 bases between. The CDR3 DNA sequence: TGTGCCAGCAGTTACTCCCCAAACAACGCACAGAATACGCAGTATTTT. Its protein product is CASSYSPNNAQNTQYF.

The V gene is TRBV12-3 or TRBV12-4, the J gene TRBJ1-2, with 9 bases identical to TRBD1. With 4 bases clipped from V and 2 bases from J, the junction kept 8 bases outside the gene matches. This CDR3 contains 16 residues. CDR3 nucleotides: TGTGCCAGCAGTTACCGTCCCGGGACAGGGAACTATGGCTACACCTTC. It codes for CASSYRPGTGNYGYTF.

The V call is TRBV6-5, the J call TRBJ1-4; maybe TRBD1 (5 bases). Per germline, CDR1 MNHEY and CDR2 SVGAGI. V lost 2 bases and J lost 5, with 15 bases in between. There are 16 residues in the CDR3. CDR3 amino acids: CASSYGGGQRNEKLFF. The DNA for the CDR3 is TGTGCCAGCAGTTACGGGGGAGGCCAAAGGAATGAAAAACTGTTTTTT.

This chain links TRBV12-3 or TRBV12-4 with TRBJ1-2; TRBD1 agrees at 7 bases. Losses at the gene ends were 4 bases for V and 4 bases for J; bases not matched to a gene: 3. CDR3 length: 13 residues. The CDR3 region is CASSSQGTYGYTF. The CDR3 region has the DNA TGTGCCAGCAGTTCACAGGGGACCTATGGCTACACCTTC.

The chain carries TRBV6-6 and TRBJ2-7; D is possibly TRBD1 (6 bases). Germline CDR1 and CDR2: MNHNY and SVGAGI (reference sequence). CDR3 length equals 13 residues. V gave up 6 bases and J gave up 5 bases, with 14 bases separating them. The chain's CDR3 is CASSDIKGDEQYF. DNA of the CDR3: TGTGCCAGCAGCGACATCAAGGGGGACGAGCAGTACTTC.

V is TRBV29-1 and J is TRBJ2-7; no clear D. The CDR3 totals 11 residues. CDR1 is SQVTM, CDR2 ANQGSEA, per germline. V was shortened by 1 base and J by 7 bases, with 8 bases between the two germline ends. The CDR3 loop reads CSVEGAREQYF. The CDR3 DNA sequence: TGCAGCGTTGAAGGGGCGAGGGAGCAGTACTTC.

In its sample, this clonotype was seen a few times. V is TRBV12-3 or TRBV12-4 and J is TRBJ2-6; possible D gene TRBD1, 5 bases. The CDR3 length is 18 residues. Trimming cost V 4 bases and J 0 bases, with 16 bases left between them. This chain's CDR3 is CASSSRGRADSGANVLTF. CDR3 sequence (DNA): TGTGCCAGCAGTTCCCGAGGCAGGGCAGACTCTGGGGCCAACGTCCTGACTTTC.

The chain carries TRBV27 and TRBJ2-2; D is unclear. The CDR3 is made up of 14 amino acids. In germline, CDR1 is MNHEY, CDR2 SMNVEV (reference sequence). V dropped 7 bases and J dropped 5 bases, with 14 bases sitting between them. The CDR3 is CASTRLRPTGELFF. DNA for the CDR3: TGTGCCAGCACTCGATTGCGGCCTACCGGGGAGCTGTTTTTT.

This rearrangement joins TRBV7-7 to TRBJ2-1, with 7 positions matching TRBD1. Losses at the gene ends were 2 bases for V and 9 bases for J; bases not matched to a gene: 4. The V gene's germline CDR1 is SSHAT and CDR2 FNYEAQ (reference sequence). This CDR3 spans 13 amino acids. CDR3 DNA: TGTGCCAGCAGCTTATACAGGGGCACTGAGCAGTTCTTC. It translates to CASSLYRGTEQFF.

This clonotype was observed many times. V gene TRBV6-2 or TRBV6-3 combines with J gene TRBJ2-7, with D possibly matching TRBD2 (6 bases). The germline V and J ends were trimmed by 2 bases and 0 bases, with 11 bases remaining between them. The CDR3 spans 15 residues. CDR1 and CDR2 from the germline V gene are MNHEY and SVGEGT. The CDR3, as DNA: TGTGCCAGCAGTTACGTCGGGGGAAGCTCCTACGAGCAGTACTTC. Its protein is CASSYVGGSSYEQYF.

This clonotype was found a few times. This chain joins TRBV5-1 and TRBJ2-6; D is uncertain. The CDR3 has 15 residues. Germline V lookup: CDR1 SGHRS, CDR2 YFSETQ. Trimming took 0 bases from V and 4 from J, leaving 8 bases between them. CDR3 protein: CASSLDGSGANVLTF. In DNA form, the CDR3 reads TGCGCCAGCAGCTTGGATGGTTCCGGGGCCAACGTCCTGACTTTC.

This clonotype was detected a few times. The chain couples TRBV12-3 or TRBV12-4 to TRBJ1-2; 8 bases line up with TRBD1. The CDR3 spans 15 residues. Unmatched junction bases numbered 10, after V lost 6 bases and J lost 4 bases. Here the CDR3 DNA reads TGTGCCAGCAGCCGGGGACAGGCGTCTTCCTATGGCTACACCTTC. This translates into CASSRGQASSYGYTF.

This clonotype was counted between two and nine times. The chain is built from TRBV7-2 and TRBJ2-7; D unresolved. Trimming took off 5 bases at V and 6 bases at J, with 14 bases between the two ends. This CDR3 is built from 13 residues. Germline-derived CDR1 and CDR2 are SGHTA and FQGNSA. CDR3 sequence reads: CASSPRRRGEQYF. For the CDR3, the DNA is TGTGCCAGCAGCCCCCGCCGGCGAGGCGAGCAGTACTTC.

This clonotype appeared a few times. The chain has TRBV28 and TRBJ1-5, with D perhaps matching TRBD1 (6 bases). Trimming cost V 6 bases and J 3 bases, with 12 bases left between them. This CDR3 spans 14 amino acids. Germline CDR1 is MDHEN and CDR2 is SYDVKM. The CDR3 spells CASRITGFNQPQHF. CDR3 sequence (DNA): TGTGCCAGCAGGATAACAGGGTTCAATCAGCCCCAGCATTTT. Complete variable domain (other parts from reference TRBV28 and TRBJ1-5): DVKVTQSSRYLVKRTGEKVFLECVQDMDHENMFWYRQDPGLGLRLIYFSYDVKMKEKGDIPEGYSVSREKKERFSLILESASTNQTSMYLCASRITGFNQPQHFGDGTRLSIL.

CDR3 bases: TGTGCCAGCAGCCAAGATAGAAGCGGGAGCTCCTACAATGAGCAGTTCTTC. Its translation is CASSQDRSGSSYNEQFF. J is TRBJ2-1 and V is TRBV3-1, with TRBD2 matching over 8 bases. Germline V lookup: CDR1 LGHDT, CDR2 YNNKEL (reference sequence). V dropped 0 bases and J dropped 0; count of bases not matched to a gene: 4. The CDR3 is 17 amino acids.

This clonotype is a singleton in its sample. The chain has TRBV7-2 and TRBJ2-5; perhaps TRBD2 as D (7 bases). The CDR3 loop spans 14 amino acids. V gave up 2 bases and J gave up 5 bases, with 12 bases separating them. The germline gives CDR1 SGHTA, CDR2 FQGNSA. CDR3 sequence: CASSLRTAGETQYF. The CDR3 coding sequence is TGTGCCAGCAGCTTACGGACAGCGGGGGAGACCCAGTACTTC. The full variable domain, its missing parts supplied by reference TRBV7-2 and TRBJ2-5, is GAGVSQSPSNKVTEKGKDVELRCDPISGHTALYWYRQSLGQGLEFLIYFQGNSAPDKSGLPSDRFSAERTGGSVSTLTIQRTQQEDSAVYLCASSLRTAGETQYFGPGTRLLVL.

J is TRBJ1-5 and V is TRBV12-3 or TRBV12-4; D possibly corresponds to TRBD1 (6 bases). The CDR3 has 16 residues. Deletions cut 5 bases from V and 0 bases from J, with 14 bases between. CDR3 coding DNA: TGTGCCAGCAGTAGGGGGGGGAGCTATAGCAATCAGCCCCAGCATTTT. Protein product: CASSRGGSYSNQPQHF.

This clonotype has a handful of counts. The CDR3 sequence: CSVASTTDTQYF. CDR3 nucleotide sequence: TGCAGCGTAGCGAGCACAACAGATACGCAGTATTTT. The chain has TRBV29-1 and TRBJ2-3; D is unclear. This CDR3 has 12 residues. Trimming took 6 bases from V and 3 from J, leaving 10 bases between them. CDR1 and CDR2 from the germline V gene are SQVTM and ANQGSEA.

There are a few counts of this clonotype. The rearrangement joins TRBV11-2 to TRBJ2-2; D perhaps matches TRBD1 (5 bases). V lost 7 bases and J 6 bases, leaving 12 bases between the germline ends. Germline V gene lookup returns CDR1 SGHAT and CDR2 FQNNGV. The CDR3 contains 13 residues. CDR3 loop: CASMIGAAGELFF. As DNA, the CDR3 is TGTGCCAGCATGATAGGGGCGGCCGGGGAGCTGTTTTTT.

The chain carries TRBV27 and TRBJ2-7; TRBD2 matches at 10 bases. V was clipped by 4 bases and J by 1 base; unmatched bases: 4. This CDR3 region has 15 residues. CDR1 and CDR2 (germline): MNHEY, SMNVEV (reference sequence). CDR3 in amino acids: CASSSSGRASYEQYF. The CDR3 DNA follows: TGTGCCAGCAGTTCGAGCGGGAGGGCGTCCTACGAGCAGTACTTC.

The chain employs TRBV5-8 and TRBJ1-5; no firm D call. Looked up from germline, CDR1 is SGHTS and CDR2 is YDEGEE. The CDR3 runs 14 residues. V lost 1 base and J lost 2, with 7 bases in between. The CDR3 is CASSLLHGNQPQHF. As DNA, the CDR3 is TGTGCCAGCAGCTTGCTGCACGGCAATCAGCCCCAGCATTTT.

The CDR3 loop reads CSAIAGISSYNSPLHF. CDR3 DNA: TGCAGTGCTATTGCCGGGATAAGCTCCTATAATTCACCCCTCCACTTT. The chain combines TRBV20-1 with TRBJ1-6; unclear D gene. With 4 bases removed from V and 0 bases from J, the gap between germline ends came to 13 bases. CDR1 and CDR2 (germline): DFQATT, SNEGSKA (reference sequence). This CDR3 is built from 16 residues.